Reported below is one TCR beta chain. These data belong to a study of blood T cell repertoires in COVID-19. Study-wide context: Some COVID-19 samples were acute and others convalescent; all came from the United States, Italy and Spain. PBMCs, B-cell-depleted T cells, or T cells were the source of the cDNA or gDNA that made up the material.

The length of the CDR3 is 14 residues. The J segment lost 0 bases and the V segment lost 1 base, leaving 0 bases of the junction unmatched. From germline, CDR1 is SGHRS and CDR2 YFSETQ. In the authors' methods: From reference gene primer amplification, estimates of nucleated cell counts were derived. Sequencing used immunoSEQ multiplex PCR; TCRdb keeps in-frame clones, though not all of them. D and trimming come from the DNA, and the V and J calls and clone size come from that table. The sample lists some 170,000 clones, around 80% occurring once. The sequenced material came from peripheral blood. The sequence came from a woman of 80 years or more with acute or convalescent COVID-19. The V call is TRBV5-1, the J call TRBJ1-1; 7 positions match TRBD1. The CDR3, as DNA: TGCGCCAGCAGCTTGACAGGGGTGAACACTGAAGCTTTCTTT. Its translation: CASSLTGVNTEAFF.